These 9 T cell receptor beta chains came from one sample sequenced in a study of memory CD8 T cells in hepatitis C reinfection. Measured with immunoSEQ multiplex PCR; TCRdb has only the in-frame clones, and not every one. The repertoire holds 50,000 or so clones, with under 90% as singletons. Time point noted: pre-reinfection, 55 to 20 weeks before reinfection detection. TCR sequencing was done directly ex vivo on sorted cells, without expansion in vitro. The sequencing sample was made of naive CD8+ T cells sorted from blood. The receptors here all came from a young man with hepatitis C virus infection.

V usage is TRBV6-4 and J usage is TRBJ2-1, with TRBD1 matching 8 bases. Germline CDR1 reads MRHNA; CDR2 reads SNTAGT. The CDR3 sequence is 14 residues long. The ends lost 0 bases at V and 7 bases at J; junction bases unmatched: 2. This chain's CDR3 is CASSDSTGANEQFF. CDR3 bases: TGTGCCAGCAGTGACTCGACAGGGGCGAATGAGCAGTTCTTC.

CDR3: CASSIGPWGVYNSPLHF. The CDR3 bases are TGTGCCAGCAGCATCGGACCCTGGGGGGTCTATAATTCACCCCTCCACTTT. This rearrangement joins TRBV11-2 to TRBJ1-6, with a possible D match to TRBD1 (5 bases). The CDR3 consists of 17 residues. V was shortened by 5 bases and J by 3 bases, with 17 bases between the two germline ends. Per the germline V gene, CDR1 is SGHAT and CDR2 is FQNNGV.

This rearrangement joins TRBV6-5 to TRBJ2-7; perhaps TRBD2 as D (6 bases). Per the germline V gene, CDR1 is MNHEY and CDR2 is SVGAGI. Trimming removed 6 bases from V and 0 bases from J, with 15 bases in between. This CDR3 region has 15 residues. The CDR3 loop reads CASRHGTGGSYEQYF. The CDR3 region has the DNA TGTGCCAGCAGACACGGGACTGGGGGCTCCTACGAGCAGTACTTC.

The chain combines TRBV2 with TRBJ1-2, with a possible D match to TRBD1 (6 bases). The V gene lost 1 base and the J gene lost 2 bases, with 17 bases spanning the gap. The CDR3 covers 17 residues. Looked up from germline, CDR1 is SNHLY and CDR2 is FYNNEI. CDR3 sequence: CASSEGGQGRMNYGYTF. CDR3 DNA sequence: TGTGCCAGCAGTGAAGGGGGGCAGGGGCGAATGAACTATGGCTACACCTTC.

This rearrangement joins TRBV28 to TRBJ2-3, with 13 nucleotides matching TRBD2. The germline V gene encodes CDR1 MDHEN and CDR2 SYDVKM. This CDR3 is 17 amino acids long. J lost 6 bases, V lost 1 base, and 7 bases had no gene match. CDR3 sequence: CASSLFGLAGVSDTQYF. The CDR3 nucleotides read TGTGCCAGCAGTTTATTCGGACTAGCGGGAGTGTCGGATACGCAGTATTTT.

The J gene is TRBJ2-2, the V gene TRBV6-6, with D perhaps matching TRBD1 (6 bases). V lost 1 base and J lost 4, with 7 bases in between. This CDR3 spans 14 amino acids. Germline values: CDR1 MNHNY, CDR2 SVGAGI (reference sequence). The CDR3 loop reads CASSYLGATGELFF. The CDR3 DNA reads as TGTGCCAGCAGTTACTTGGGGGCCACCGGGGAGCTGTTTTTT.

The CDR3 loop reads CASVSGSKAFF. In nucleotides, the CDR3 is TGTGCCAGTGTATCGGGAAGTAAAGCTTTCTTT. The chain has TRBV19 and TRBJ1-1; D is uncertain. The V and J ends lost 8 bases and 9 bases respectively, with 13 bases between them. Germline V gene lookup returns CDR1 LNHDA and CDR2 SQIVND (reference sequence). This CDR3 comprises 11 residues.

J is TRBJ2-7 and V is TRBV15; 7 nucleotides align to TRBD2. The CDR3 spans 12 residues. The trim removed 3 bases at V and 6 bases at J, leaving 2 bases unmatched. From germline, CDR1 is LNHNV and CDR2 YYDKDF (reference sequence). The CDR3 DNA is TGTGCCACCAGCAGTACGGGGGGCGAGCAGTACTTC. As protein: CATSSTGGEQYF.

This clone was counted only a few times. The J gene is TRBJ1-1, the V gene TRBV4-1; D is perhaps TRBD1 (6 bases). The length of the CDR3 is 14 residues. V lost 1 base and J 6 bases, leaving 12 bases between the germline ends. Germline lookup yields CDR1 MGHRA and CDR2 YSYEKL. This CDR3 reads CASSQGWGLAEAFF. The DNA for the CDR3 is TGCGCCAGCAGCCAAGGCTGGGGGCTGGCTGAAGCTTTCTTT.